In its sample, the clone carrying this T cell receptor beta chain ranks as medium-sized. Its antigen is as yet unknown. Volunteers from a blood bank in Maryland, USA, constituted the healthy controls. This record comes from a study of neurological immune-mediated disorders. Broader study findings: HTLV-1-associated myelopathy led in TCR clonal expansion, while multiple sclerosis ranked lowest, below healthy controls.

5'RACE with 10-nucleotide random UMIs produced the cDNA. Each sequencing run yielded over 160 million TCR-beta sequences from 15-18 subjects. TCRdb itself ran the 5' RACE reads through MiXCR, one entry per CDR3 protein. The top ten clones hold around 5.7% of a sample with about 39,000 distinct CDR3 sequences, around 7% of them seen once. Germline V gene sequence: CDR1 MNHEY, CDR2 SVGEGT. Losses at the gene ends were 5 bases for V and 3 bases for J; bases not matched to a gene: 7. The CDR3 sequence is 14 residues long. Sequenced material: CD4+ T cells from blood. The source is a man in his fifties or sixties in good health. This sequence joins TRBV6-2 or TRBV6-3 and TRBJ2-7, with 7 bases lining up with TRBD1. DNA of the CDR3: TGTGCCAGCAGTCCGAGGACAGGTCGCTACGAGCAGTACTTC. Its translation: CASSPRTGRYEQYF.